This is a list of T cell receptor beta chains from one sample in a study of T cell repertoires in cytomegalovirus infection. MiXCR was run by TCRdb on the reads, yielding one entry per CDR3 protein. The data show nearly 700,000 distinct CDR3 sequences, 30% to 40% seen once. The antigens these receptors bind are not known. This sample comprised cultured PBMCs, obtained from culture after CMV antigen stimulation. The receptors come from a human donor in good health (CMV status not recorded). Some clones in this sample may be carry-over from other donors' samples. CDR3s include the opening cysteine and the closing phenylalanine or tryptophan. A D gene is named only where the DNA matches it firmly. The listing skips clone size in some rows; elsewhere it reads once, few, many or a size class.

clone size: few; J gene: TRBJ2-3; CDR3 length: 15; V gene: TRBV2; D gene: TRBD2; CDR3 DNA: TGTGCCAGCACCCGGGCTAGCGGTAGCACAGATACGCAGTATTTT; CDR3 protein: CASTRASGSTDTQYF
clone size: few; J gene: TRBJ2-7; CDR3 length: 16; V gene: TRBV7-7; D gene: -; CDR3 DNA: TGTGCCAGCAGCCCCCCCTCCAGGGAAGGACTCTACGAGCAGTACTTC; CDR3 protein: CASSPPSREGLYEQYF
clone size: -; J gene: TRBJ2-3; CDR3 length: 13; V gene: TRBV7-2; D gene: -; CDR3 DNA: TGTGCCAGCAGCTTTGAGCGATCAGATACGCAGTATTTT; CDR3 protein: CASSFERSDTQYF
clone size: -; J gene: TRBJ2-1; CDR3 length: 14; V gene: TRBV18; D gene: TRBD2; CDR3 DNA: TGTGCCAGCTCACCAAGCACTAGCGGGATCGAGCAGTTCTTC; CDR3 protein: CASSPSTSGIEQFF
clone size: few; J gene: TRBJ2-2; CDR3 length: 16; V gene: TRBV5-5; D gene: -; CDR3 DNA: TGTGCCAGCCGCCCAGGGCAGGGTGTGAACACCGGGGAGCTGTTTTTT; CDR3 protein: CASRPGQGVNTGELFF
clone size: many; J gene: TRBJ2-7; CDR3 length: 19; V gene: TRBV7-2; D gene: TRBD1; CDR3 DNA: TGTGCCAGCAGCCCCACTAGGACAGGGTATGTGTCTAGCTCCTACGAGCAGTACTTC; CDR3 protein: CASSPTRTGYVSSSYEQYF
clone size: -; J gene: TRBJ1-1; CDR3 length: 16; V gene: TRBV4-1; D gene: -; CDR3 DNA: TGCGCCAGCAGCACAATGCTAAAAGGGAAGAACACTGAAGCTTTCTTT; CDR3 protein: CASSTMLKGKNTEAFF
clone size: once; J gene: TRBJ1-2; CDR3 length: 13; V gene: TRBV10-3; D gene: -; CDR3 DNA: TGTGCCATCAGTGGGCAAACCAGCTATGGCTACACCTTC; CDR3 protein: CAISGQTSYGYTF
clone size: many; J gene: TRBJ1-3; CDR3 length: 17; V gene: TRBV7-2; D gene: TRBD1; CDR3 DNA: TGTGCCAGCAGCCTCCGGGACAGGGGGCGTTCTGGAAACACCATATATTTT; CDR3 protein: CASSLRDRGRSGNTIYF
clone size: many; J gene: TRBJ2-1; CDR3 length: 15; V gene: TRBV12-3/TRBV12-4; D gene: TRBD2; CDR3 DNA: TGTGCCAGCAGTCTAGCGGGGGGTGGGTACAATGAGCAGTTCTTC; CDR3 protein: CASSLAGGGYNEQFF
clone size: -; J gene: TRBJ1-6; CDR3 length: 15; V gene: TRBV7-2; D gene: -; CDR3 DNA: TGTGCCAGCAGCCCGCGGGGCCGCAGTGATTCACCCCTCCACTTT; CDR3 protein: CASSPRGRSDSPLHF